This is a list of T cell receptor beta chains from one sample in a study of blood T cell repertoires in COVID-19. Here immunoSEQ multiplex PCR was the method, and the copy in TCRdb shows in-frame clones only, minus some. The sample lists 61,000 or so clones; around 81% were seen once. The source material was peripheral blood. These receptors all stem from a woman aged 80 or older with acute or convalescent COVID-19. Both conserved end residues are part of each CDR3. D genes are given only for firm matches. Only some rows state a clone size, as once, few, many or a class for expanded clones.

j_call	clone_size	d_call	v_call	cdr3_aa	cdr3_nt
TRBJ1-5	-	-	TRBV30	CAWSVGLGENQPQHF	TGTGCCTGGAGTGTAGGATTAGGAGAGAATCAGCCCCAGCATTTT
TRBJ1-5	few	TRBD1	TRBV6-6	CASSLDRVGSNQPQHF	TGTGCCAGCAGTCTAGACAGGGTCGGTAGCAATCAGCCCCAGCATTTT
TRBJ1-2	-	-	TRBV6-1	CASSEYPGNYGYTF	TGTGCCAGCAGTGAATATCCGGGAAACTATGGCTACACCTTC
TRBJ1-2	-	-	TRBV25-1	CASSEGQAYGYTF	TGTGCCAGCAGTGAAGGGCAGGCTTATGGCTACACCTTC
TRBJ2-3	-	TRBD1	TRBV5-6	CASSLVGGTGDTQYF	TGTGCCAGCAGCTTGGTAGGGGGCACGGGAGATACGCAGTATTTT
TRBJ2-3	-	TRBD2	TRBV29-1	CSVSGAGGSTDTQYF	TGCAGCGTTAGTGGGGCGGGGGGGAGCACAGATACGCAGTATTTT
TRBJ2-7	-	-	TRBV14	CASSQVRGSEQYF	TGTGCCAGCAGCCAAGTAAGGGGTAGCGAGCAGTACTTC
TRBJ1-1	-	-	TRBV7-6	CASSRGGDLAEAFF	TGTGCCAGCAGCCGGGGGGGGGATTTGGCTGAAGCTTTCTTT
TRBJ2-3	-	TRBD2	TRBV6-1	CASSAYLTSPTSTQYF	TGTGCCAGCAGTGCTTATTTGACTAGCCCGACAAGTACGCAGTATTTT
TRBJ1-2	-	-	TRBV5-1	CASSPFGGAAFGYGYTF	TGCGCCAGCAGCCCCTTCGGAGGGGCCGCGTTTGGGTATGGCTACACCTTC
TRBJ2-2	-	TRBD2	TRBV7-2	CASSFRLAGAGTGELFF	TGTGCCAGCAGTTTTAGACTAGCGGGGGCGGGGACCGGGGAGCTGTTTTTT
TRBJ2-1	-	TRBD2	TRBV4-1	CASSQLVAGASYNEQFF	TGCGCCAGCAGCCAACTAGTAGCGGGGGCCTCCTACAATGAGCAGTTCTTC
TRBJ1-1	-	TRBD1	TRBV2	CASGVTGGAFF	TGTGCCAGCGGGGTTACAGGGGGGGCTTTCTTT
TRBJ2-5	-	TRBD1	TRBV11-3	CASSFRGQVETQYF	TGTGCCAGCAGCTTCAGGGGGCAAGTAGAGACCCAGTACTTC
TRBJ1-1	-	TRBD1	TRBV6-5	CASSSIQGMGNTEAFF	TGTGCCAGCAGTTCTATACAGGGGATGGGGAACACTGAAGCTTTCTTT
TRBJ2-7	-	TRBD1	TRBV10-3	CAISETGQELGEQYF	TGTGCCATCAGTGAGACGGGACAGGAGTTGGGCGAGCAGTACTTC
TRBJ1-1	-	TRBD1	TRBV5-1	CASRGTQGENTEAFF	TGCGCCAGCAGGGGCACACAGGGGGAGAACACTGAAGCTTTCTTT
TRBJ2-1	-	TRBD2	TRBV2	CASGGGRTGGNEQFF	TGTGCCAGCGGCGGGGGCAGGACGGGAGGGAATGAGCAGTTCTTC
TRBJ2-4	-	-	TRBV19	CASSIGGLSLAKNIQYF	TGTGCCAGTAGTATAGGCGGACTGTCACTAGCCAAAAACATTCAGTACTTC
TRBJ2-7	-	TRBD2	TRBV9	CASRPPVIPGKGVAGEWYEQYF	TGTGCCAGCAGACCCCCCGTCATTCCGGGGAAGGGAGTAGCGGGAGAATGGTACGAGCAGTACTTC
TRBJ2-7	-	-	TRBV19	CASSISGAYEQYF	TGTGCCAGTAGTATTAGCGGAGCCTACGAGCAGTACTTC
TRBJ1-1	-	-	TRBV6-5	CASTPPSAGGTEAFF	TGTGCCAGCACCCCCCCCTCTGCGGGGGGCACTGAAGCTTTCTTT